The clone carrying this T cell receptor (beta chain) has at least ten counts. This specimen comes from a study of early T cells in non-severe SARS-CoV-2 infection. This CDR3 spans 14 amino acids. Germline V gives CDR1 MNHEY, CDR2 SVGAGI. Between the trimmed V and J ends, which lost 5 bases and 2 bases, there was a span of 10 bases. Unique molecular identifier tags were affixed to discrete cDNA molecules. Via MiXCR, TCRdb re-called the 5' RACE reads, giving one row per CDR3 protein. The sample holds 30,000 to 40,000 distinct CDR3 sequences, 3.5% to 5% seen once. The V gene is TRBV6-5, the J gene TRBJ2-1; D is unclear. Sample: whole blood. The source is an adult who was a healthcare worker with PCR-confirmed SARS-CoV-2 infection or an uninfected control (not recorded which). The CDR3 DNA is TGTGCCAGCAGTAACCCCAATACCTACAATGAGCAGTTCTTC. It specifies CASSNPNTYNEQFF.